Below are 20 T cell receptor beta chains sequenced from a single sample in a study of T cell repertoires in cytomegalovirus infection. Each CDR3 protein is one row after TCRdb ran MiXCR on the reads. Among 200,000 to 300,000 distinct CDR3 sequences listed, approximately 9.1% were seen once. Sequenced sample: PBMCs. The source of these receptors is a human donor in good health (CMV status not recorded). Some clones in this sample may be carry-over from other donors' samples.

This clonotype was seen a handful of times. This chain links TRBV7-9 with TRBJ1-2; TRBD1 matches 7 bases. This CDR3 has 14 residues. The germline CDR1 and CDR2 sequences are SEHNR and FQNEAQ (reference sequence). J lost 2 bases, V lost 5 bases, and 5 bases had no gene match. CDR3 sequence (DNA): TGTGCCAGCAGCAACGGGACAGAGAACTATGGCTACACCTTC. It translates to CASSNGTENYGYTF.

This clonotype was recorded at least ten times. The chain uses TRBV7-2 and TRBJ2-1, with D uncertain. The CDR3 totals 13 residues. V was cut by 2 bases and J by 9 bases, with 11 bases left in between. Germline-derived CDR1 and CDR2 are SGHTA and FQGNSA. CDR3 residues: CASSLRSLREQFF. CDR3 in DNA: TGTGCCAGCAGCTTAAGGTCCCTTCGTGAGCAGTTCTTC.

At least ten counts were recorded for this clonotype. V and J are TRBV4-1 and TRBJ2-7; no definite D call. Trimming stripped 4 bases from V and 1 base from J, with 14 bases between. Looked up from germline, CDR1 is MGHRA and CDR2 is YSYEKL. The CDR3 totals 15 residues. The CDR3 sequence is CASSREIEASYEQYF. CDR3 DNA sequence: TGCGCCAGCAGCCGAGAGATCGAGGCATCCTACGAGCAGTACTTC.

The chain has TRBV29-1 and TRBJ1-5; the D is unclear. The germline CDR1 and CDR2 sequences are SQVTM and ANQGSEA. There are 12 residues in the CDR3. Trimming took off 8 bases at V and 2 bases at J, with 10 bases between the two ends. The CDR3 is CSTKSGNQPQHF. In DNA, the CDR3 is TGCAGCACCAAAAGCGGCAATCAGCCCCAGCATTTT.

The chain links TRBV6-2 or TRBV6-3 to TRBJ1-6; D is unclear. The CDR3 contains 15 residues. V lost 8 bases and J lost 8, with 19 bases in between. CDR1 and CDR2 (germline): MNHEY, SVGEGT. CDR3 DNA sequence: TGTGCCAGCCTTTGGGGAAGAAAAATGGATTCACCCCTCCACTTT. Translating gives CASLWGRKMDSPLHF.

This clonotype has ten or more counts. The gene calls are TRBV7-2 and TRBJ2-7, with 10 bases matching TRBD2. CDR3 size: 14 residues. Germline CDR1 reads SGHTA; CDR2 reads FQGNSA. Trimming at V came to 5 bases and at J to 5 bases, leaving 6 bases not matched to a gene. CDR3 bases: TGTGCCAGCAGCCATGGGACTAGCGTAGACGAGCAGTACTTC. Residues: CASSHGTSVDEQYF.

This clonotype was counted between two and nine times. This chain joins TRBV5-4 and TRBJ1-5; 8 bases align to TRBD1. Germline V CDR1 and CDR2: SGHNT, YYREEE (reference sequence). The CDR3 runs to 15 residues. The junction had 10 bases not matched to a gene; V was cut back by 4 bases and J by 7 bases. This chain's CDR3 is CASSKNGQGGQPQHF. CDR3 in DNA: TGTGCCAGCAGCAAGAATGGACAGGGAGGGCAGCCCCAGCATTTT.

The chain has TRBV28 and TRBJ1-2; D is possibly TRBD1 (6 bases). This CDR3 is built from 13 residues. V was pared by 7 bases and J by 0 bases, with 9 bases between. Germline lookup yields CDR1 MDHEN and CDR2 SYDVKM. This CDR3 reads CASIGGANYGYTF. CDR3 DNA sequence: TGTGCCAGCATTGGGGGCGCTAACTATGGCTACACCTTC.

This clonotype has only a few counts. The chain couples TRBV4-1 to TRBJ1-6; 9 nucleotides match TRBD1. V lost 6 bases to trimming and J lost 5 bases; unmatched junction nucleotides: 5. Germline V CDR1 and CDR2: MGHRA, YSYEKL. The CDR3 length is 15 residues. The CDR3: CASSWGQGDNSPLHF. The CDR3 nucleotides are TGCGCCAGCAGTTGGGGACAGGGTGATAATTCACCCCTCCACTTT.

V usage is TRBV29-1 and J usage is TRBJ2-5, with 9 bases aligning to TRBD2. Unmatched junction bases numbered 7, after V lost 4 bases and J lost 4 bases. In germline, CDR1 is SQVTM, CDR2 ANQGSEA. CDR3 length equals 14 residues. The CDR3 spells CSVGGGRGGETQYF. CDR3 DNA sequence: TGCAGCGTTGGAGGCGGGAGGGGAGGAGAGACCCAGTACTTC.

This clonotype was seen many times. This sequence joins TRBV7-2 and TRBJ2-7; D possibly corresponds to TRBD2 (6 bases). The CDR3 contains 15 residues. Germline assignment: CDR1 SGHTA and CDR2 FQGNSA. V lost 2 bases, J lost 4 bases, and 15 bases lay in between. This chain's CDR3 is CASSLSHGGEYEQYF. The CDR3 DNA reads as TGTGCCAGCAGCTTATCCCACGGCGGGGAGTACGAGCAGTACTTC.

This clonotype has at least ten counts. This sequence may be a read error, since a much larger clone differs from it by one base. J is TRBJ2-7 and V is TRBV28, with no clear D. V lost 2 bases, J lost 5 bases, and 4 bases lay in between. The CDR3 runs 11 residues. CDR1 MDHEN and CDR2 SYDVKM come from the germline V gene. The CDR3 DNA sequence: TGTGCCAGCAGTTTAGTCCACGAGCAGTACTTC. It specifies CASSLVHEQYF.

The chain links TRBV7-9 to TRBJ2-1; D not certain. The CDR3 contains 12 residues. CDR1 and CDR2 (germline): SEHNR, FQNEAQ (reference sequence). Trimming removed 7 bases from V and 7 bases from J, with 11 bases in between. CDR3 amino acids: CASKSPENEQFF. The CDR3 bases are TGTGCCAGCAAATCCCCGGAGAATGAGCAGTTCTTC.

V gene TRBV29-1 combines with J gene TRBJ2-7; 12 bases map to TRBD2. The V gene's germline CDR1 is SQVTM and CDR2 ANQGSEA. The V segment lost 5 bases and the J segment 5 bases; nucleotides outside the gene matches: 7. This CDR3 is built from 14 residues. The CDR3 DNA reads as TGCAGCGTTAGTGCTAGCGGGAGGGTACACGAGCAGTACTTC. Amino acid sequence: CSVSASGRVHEQYF.

This clonotype came up many times. The gene calls are TRBV7-8 and TRBJ1-1, with 8 bases matching TRBD1. The length of the CDR3 is 16 residues. Germline CDR1 is SGHVS and CDR2 is FQNEAQ. J was trimmed by 4 bases and V by 4 bases; bases with no gene match: 11. The CDR3 is CASSYGQGGAGTEAFF. CDR3 nucleotides: TGTGCCAGCAGCTACGGACAGGGAGGGGCCGGCACTGAAGCTTTCTTT.

V gene TRBV7-2 combines with J gene TRBJ1-1; TRBD1 is a possible D gene (6 bases). CDR1 and CDR2 from the germline V gene are SGHTA and FQGNSA. Trimming took 5 bases from V and 4 from J, leaving 20 bases between them. The CDR3 length is 16 residues. The CDR3 DNA reads TGTGCCAGCAGCCTTAGGAGGCGGGGGCAGATCACTGAAGCTTTCTTT. It encodes CASSLRRRGQITEAFF.

Ten or more counts support this clonotype. The rearrangement links TRBV4-3 to TRBJ1-2, with D hard to call. The CDR3 consists of 16 residues. The germline gives CDR1 LGHNA, CDR2 YSLEER. With 0 bases removed from V and 4 bases from J, the gap between germline ends came to 15 bases. CDR3 DNA sequence: TGCGCCAGCAGCCAAGAAGGCGATTCCGGTTTCTATGGCTACACCTTC. Protein product: CASSQEGDSGFYGYTF.

This clonotype was observed at least ten times. J is TRBJ2-1 and V is TRBV12-3 or TRBV12-4, with D maybe TRBD1 (6 bases). The V gene lost 8 bases and the J gene lost 4 bases, with 18 bases spanning the gap. CDR3 length: 15 residues. CDR3 DNA: TGTGCCAGCTCCAGGGGCGCAATCAATTACAATGAGCAGTTCTTC. Translated: CASSRGAINYNEQFF.

This clonotype was observed at least ten times. The chain is built from TRBV12-3 or TRBV12-4 and TRBJ1-4, with D unresolved. This CDR3 contains 15 residues. With 6 bases removed from V and 7 bases from J, the gap between germline ends came to 18 bases. The DNA of the CDR3 is TGTGCCAGCAGGCCCTCAGGAGGGAAGGGTGAAAAACTGTTTTTT. It codes for CASRPSGGKGEKLFF.

This clonotype showed up just a few times. The chain combines TRBV28 with TRBJ2-3; D assignment may be TRBD1 or TRBD2 (5 bases each). CDR1 and CDR2 (germline): MDHEN, SYDVKM. CDR3 length: 18 residues. V shed 4 bases and J shed 2 bases, with 22 bases lying between them. The CDR3 sequence is CASSSVGTWAGVTDTQYF. CDR3 coding DNA: TGTGCCAGCAGTTCGGTTGGGACCTGGGCAGGCGTCACAGATACGCAGTATTTT. Variable domain in full (rest from reference TRBV28 and TRBJ2-3): DVKVTQSSRYLVKRTGEKVFLECVQDMDHENMFWYRQDPGLGLRLIYFSYDVKMKEKGDIPEGYSVSREKKERFSLILESASTNQTSMYLCASSSVGTWAGVTDTQYFGPGTRLTVL.